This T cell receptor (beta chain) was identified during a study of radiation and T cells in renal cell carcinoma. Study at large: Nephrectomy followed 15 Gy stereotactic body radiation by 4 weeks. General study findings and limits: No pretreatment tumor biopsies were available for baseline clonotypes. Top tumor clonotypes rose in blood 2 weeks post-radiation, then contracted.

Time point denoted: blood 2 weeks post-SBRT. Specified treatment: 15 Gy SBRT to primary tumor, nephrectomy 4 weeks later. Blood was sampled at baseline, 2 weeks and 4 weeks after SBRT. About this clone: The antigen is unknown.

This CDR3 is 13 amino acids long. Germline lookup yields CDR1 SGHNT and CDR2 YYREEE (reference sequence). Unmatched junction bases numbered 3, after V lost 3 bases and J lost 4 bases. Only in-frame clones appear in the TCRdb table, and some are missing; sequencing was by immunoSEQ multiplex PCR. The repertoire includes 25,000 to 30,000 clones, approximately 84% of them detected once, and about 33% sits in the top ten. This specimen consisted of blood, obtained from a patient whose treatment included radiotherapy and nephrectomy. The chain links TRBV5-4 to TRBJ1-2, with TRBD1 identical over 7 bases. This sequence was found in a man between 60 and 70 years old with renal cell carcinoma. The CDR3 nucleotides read TGTGCCAGCAGCTCGGGACAGCCCTATGGCTACACCTTC. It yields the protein CASSSGQPYGYTF.